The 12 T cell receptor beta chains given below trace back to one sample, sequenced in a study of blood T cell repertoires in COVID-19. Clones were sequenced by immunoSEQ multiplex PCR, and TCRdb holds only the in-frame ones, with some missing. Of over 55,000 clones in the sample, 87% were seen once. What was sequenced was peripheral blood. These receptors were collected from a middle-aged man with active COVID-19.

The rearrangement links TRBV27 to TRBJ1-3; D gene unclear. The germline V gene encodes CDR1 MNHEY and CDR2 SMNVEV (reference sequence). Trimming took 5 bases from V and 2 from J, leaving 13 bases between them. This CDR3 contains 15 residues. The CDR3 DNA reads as TGTGCCAGCAGTAGATATCCAGACACTGGAAACACCATATATTTT. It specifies CASSRYPDTGNTIYF.

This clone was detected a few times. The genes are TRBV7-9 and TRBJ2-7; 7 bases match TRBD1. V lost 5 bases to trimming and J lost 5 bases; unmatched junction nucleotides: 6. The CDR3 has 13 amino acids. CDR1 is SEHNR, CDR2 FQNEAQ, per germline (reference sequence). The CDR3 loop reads CASSRYGTDEQYF. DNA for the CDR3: TGTGCCAGCAGCAGATACGGGACAGACGAGCAGTACTTC.

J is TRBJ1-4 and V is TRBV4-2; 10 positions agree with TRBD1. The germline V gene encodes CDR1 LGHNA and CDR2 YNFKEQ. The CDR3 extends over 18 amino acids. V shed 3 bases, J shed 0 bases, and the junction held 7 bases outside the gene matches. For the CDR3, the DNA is TGTGCCAGCAGCCAGAGGGGGACAGGGGAGGCAACTAATGAAAAACTGTTTTTT. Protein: CASSQRGTGEATNEKLFF.

CDR3 amino acids: CASSYQDSYEQYF. As DNA, the CDR3 is TGTGCCAGCAGTTACCAGGACTCTTACGAGCAGTACTTC. The V gene is TRBV27, the J gene TRBJ2-7; maybe TRBD2 (5 bases). Germline loops: CDR1 MNHEY, CDR2 SMNVEV (reference sequence). CDR3 length: 13 residues. Trimming removed 4 bases from V and 4 bases from J, with 11 bases in between.

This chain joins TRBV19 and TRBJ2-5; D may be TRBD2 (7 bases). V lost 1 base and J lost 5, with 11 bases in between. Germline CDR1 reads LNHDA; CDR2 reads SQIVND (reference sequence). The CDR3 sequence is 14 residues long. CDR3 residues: CASSIAGGGETQYF. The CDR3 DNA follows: TGTGCCAGTAGTATAGCGGGGGGCGGCGAGACCCAGTACTTC.

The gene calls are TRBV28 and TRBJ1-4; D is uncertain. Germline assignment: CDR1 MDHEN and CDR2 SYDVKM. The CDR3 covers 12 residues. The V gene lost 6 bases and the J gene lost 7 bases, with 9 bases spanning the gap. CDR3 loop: CASREAGEKLFF. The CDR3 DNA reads TGTGCCAGCAGGGAAGCGGGTGAAAAACTGTTTTTT.

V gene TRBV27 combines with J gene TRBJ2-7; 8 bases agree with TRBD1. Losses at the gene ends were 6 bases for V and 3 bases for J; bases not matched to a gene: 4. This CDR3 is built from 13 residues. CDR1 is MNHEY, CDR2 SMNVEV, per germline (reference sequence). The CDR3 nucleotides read TGTGCCAGCAGACCGGACAGGGACTACGAGCAGTACTTC. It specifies CASRPDRDYEQYF.

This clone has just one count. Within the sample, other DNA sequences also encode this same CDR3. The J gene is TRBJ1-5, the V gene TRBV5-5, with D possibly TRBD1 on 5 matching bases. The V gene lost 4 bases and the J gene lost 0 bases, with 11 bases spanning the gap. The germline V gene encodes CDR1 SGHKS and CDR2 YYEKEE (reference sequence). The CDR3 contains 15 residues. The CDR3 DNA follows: TGTGCCAGCAGCCTGACAGATTATAGCAATCAGCCCCAGCATTTT. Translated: CASSLTDYSNQPQHF.

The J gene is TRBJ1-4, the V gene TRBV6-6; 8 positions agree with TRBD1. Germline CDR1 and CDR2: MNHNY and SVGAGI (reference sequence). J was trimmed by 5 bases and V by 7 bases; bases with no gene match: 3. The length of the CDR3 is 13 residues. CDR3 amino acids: CASKNRGNEKLFF. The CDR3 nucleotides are TGTGCCAGCAAAAACAGGGGGAATGAAAAACTGTTTTTT.

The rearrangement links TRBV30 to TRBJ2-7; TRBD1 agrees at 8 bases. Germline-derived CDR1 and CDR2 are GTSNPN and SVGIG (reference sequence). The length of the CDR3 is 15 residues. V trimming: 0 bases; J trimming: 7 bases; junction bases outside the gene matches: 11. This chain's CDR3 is CAWSVPRQGLREQYF. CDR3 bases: TGTGCCTGGAGTGTTCCCCGACAGGGGTTGAGGGAGCAGTACTTC.

CDR3 sequence (DNA): TGTGCCAGCAGCACGGGACAGGCAGTTAACTATGGCTACACCTTC. It codes for CASSTGQAVNYGYTF. V is TRBV7-2 and J is TRBJ1-2; 8 bases map to TRBD1. The V and J ends lost 5 bases and 1 base, in that order; junction bases with no gene match: 6. The CDR3 consists of 15 residues. Germline CDR1 is SGHTA and CDR2 is FQGNSA.

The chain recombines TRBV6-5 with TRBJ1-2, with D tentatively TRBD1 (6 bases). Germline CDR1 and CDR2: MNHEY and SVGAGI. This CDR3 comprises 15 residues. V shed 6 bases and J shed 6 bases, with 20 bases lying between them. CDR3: CASSHGGAPRDGYTF. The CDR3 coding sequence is TGTGCCAGCAGCCATGGGGGGGCCCCGCGGGATGGCTACACCTTC.